The clone carrying this T cell receptor beta chain has a handful of counts. Its antigen is still unknown. The data were taken from a study of tumor and adjacent non-tumor tissue in lung cancer. Study at large: The cohort had about twelve adenocarcinoma, a couple of squamous cell and 1 small cell patients.

This CDR3 spans 13 amino acids. The germline V gene has CDR1 SGHAT and CDR2 FQNNGV. The V gene lost 8 bases and the J gene lost 6 bases, with 11 bases spanning the gap. This sample's RNA came from whole unsorted tissue. Between August and November 2014, newly diagnosed, chemotherapy-naive lung cancer patients underwent thoracic surgery in China. TCRbeta libraries were built with three rounds of nested PCR, modified from ARM-PCR. Using its own MiXCR run on the multiplex PCR reads, TCRdb lists one record per CDR3 protein. The sample shows approximately 120,000 distinct CDR3 sequences, approximately 71% of them seen only once. Broader study findings: In normal lung, the top 100 clones were significantly more dominant than in tumor.

The source is a woman aged 55-75 years with non-small cell lung cancer. The chain couples TRBV11-2 to TRBJ1-6; D not certain. The sample comprised lung tumor tissue. Written as DNA, the CDR3 is TGTGCCAGCTTAGAAGCAAGTAATTCACCCCTCCACTTT. Protein: CASLEASNSPLHF.